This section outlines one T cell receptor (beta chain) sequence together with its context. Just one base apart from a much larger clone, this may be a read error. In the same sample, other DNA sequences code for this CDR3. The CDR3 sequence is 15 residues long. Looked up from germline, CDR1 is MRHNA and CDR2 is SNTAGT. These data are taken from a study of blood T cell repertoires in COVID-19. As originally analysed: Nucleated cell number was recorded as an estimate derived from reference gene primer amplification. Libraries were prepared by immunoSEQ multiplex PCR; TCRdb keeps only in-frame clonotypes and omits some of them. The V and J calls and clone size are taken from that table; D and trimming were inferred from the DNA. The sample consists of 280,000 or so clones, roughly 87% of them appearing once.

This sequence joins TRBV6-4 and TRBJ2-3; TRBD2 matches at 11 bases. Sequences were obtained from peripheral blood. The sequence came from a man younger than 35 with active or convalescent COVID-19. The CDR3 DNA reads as TGTGCCAGCAGTCCCCGACTAGCGGGGCCCGATACGCAATATTTT. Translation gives CASSPRLAGPDTQYF.